One T cell receptor (beta chain) is described in this entry. This sample was taken from a study of OX40 agonist ivuxolimab in advanced cancers. Germline V gives CDR1 KGHSH, CDR2 LQKENI. V dropped 3 bases and J dropped 3; count of bases not matched to a gene: 2. There are 13 residues in the CDR3. Profiled with immunoSEQ multiplex PCR; TCRdb holds only in-frame clones, not every one. The sample comprises 95,000 to 100,000 clones, more than 80% of which are singletons, and approximately 5.5% rests with the top ten. The rearrangement links TRBV18 to TRBJ2-7; 7 nucleotides line up with TRBD2. Here the sequenced sample was CD4+ or CD8+ T cells sorted from blood, taken in a trial of the OX40 agonist ivuxolimab. The sequence was collected from an adult with an advanced solid tumor such as melanoma, head and neck, liver or kidney cancer. The CDR3 sequence: CASSPRGVYEQYF. As DNA, the CDR3 is TGTGCCAGCTCACCTCGGGGGGTCTACGAGCAGTACTTC. The full variable domain, with the rest looked up from reference TRBV18 and TRBJ2-7, is NAGVMQNPRHLVRRRGQEARLRCSPMKGHSHVYWYRQLPEEGLKFMVYLQKENIIDESGMPKERFSAEFPKEGPSILRIQQVVRGDSAAYFCASSPRGVYEQYFGPGTRLTVT.